The 20 T cell receptor beta chains below all came from one sample that was sequenced in a study of T cells in Graves' hyperthyroidism and ophthalmopathy. Amplified TCR beta CDR3 regions came from RNA transcripts. When the TCR CDR3 underwent first-round RT-PCR, the HTBI primer set was used. In TCRdb, the multiplex PCR reads were re-called with MiXCR into one record per CDR3 protein. This table holds a few hundred thousand distinct CDR3 sequences, approximately 15% found once. The sample consisted of blood. The receptors were sampled from a woman aged 40 to 55 with Graves' hyperthyroidism that later progressed to Graves' ophthalmopathy.

This clonotype was counted at least ten times. The chain combines TRBV10-3 with TRBJ2-3, with TRBD2 matching over 8 bases. The CDR3 is 17 residues long. The V gene end was trimmed by 0 bases and the J gene end by 2 bases; junction bases not matched to a gene: 7. In germline, CDR1 is ENHRY, CDR2 SYGVKD. The CDR3 loop is CAISESFGTRHTDTQYF. As DNA, the CDR3 is TGTGCCATCAGTGAGTCGTTTGGGACTAGACACACAGATACGCAGTATTTT.

The genes are TRBV5-4 and TRBJ2-1; possibly TRBD2 for D (6 bases). This CDR3 region has 13 residues. V was cut by 4 bases and J by 7 bases, with 12 bases left in between. CDR1 SGHNT and CDR2 YYREEE come from the germline V gene (reference sequence). The CDR3 protein is CASSPGTPNEQFF. The CDR3 DNA follows: TGTGCCAGCAGCCCTGGGACTCCTAATGAGCAGTTCTTC.

This chain uses TRBV3-1 with TRBJ2-7, with TRBD1 as a possible D gene (6 bases). The CDR3 extends over 14 amino acids. Trimming left V 3 bases short and J 0 bases short, with 9 bases between. Germline-derived CDR1 and CDR2 are LGHDT and YNNKEL (reference sequence). The CDR3 DNA sequence: TGTGCCAGCAGCCACGACAGGTACTCCTACGAGCAGTACTTC. Translation gives CASSHDRYSYEQYF.

The rearrangement links TRBV19 to TRBJ2-1; D might be TRBD2 (5 bases). The germline CDR1 and CDR2 sequences are LNHDA and SQIVND (reference sequence). The CDR3 is 12 amino acids. The V and J ends lost 7 bases and 8 bases respectively, with 12 bases between them. The CDR3 sequence is CASNLGSDEQFF. Written as DNA, the CDR3 is TGTGCCAGTAACCTGGGGAGCGATGAGCAGTTCTTC.

Ten or more counts support this clonotype. This rearrangement joins TRBV10-3 to TRBJ1-4; D remains unclear. V was cut by 0 bases and J by 8 bases, with 19 bases left in between. This CDR3 comprises 17 residues. The germline CDR1 and CDR2 sequences are ENHRY and SYGVKD. CDR3 bases: TGTGCCATCAGTGAGTCGACTCTTGGTCCAATGAGGGAAAAACTGTTTTTT. Translation gives CAISESTLGPMREKLFF.

The chain is built from TRBV28 and TRBJ2-6; either TRBD1 or TRBD2 may supply D (5 bases each). CDR1 is MDHEN and CDR2 is SYDVKM in the germline V gene. CDR3 size: 16 residues. V was trimmed by 5 bases and J by 0 bases, leaving 11 bases between them. Here the CDR3 DNA reads TGTGCCAGCAGTCTCTCAGGGAGCTCTGGGGCCAACGTCCTGACTTTC. Amino acids: CASSLSGSSGANVLTF. Full variable domain (rest looked up from reference TRBV28 and TRBJ2-6): DVKVTQSSRYLVKRTGEKVFLECVQDMDHENMFWYRQDPGLGLRLIYFSYDVKMKEKGDIPEGYSVSREKKERFSLILESASTNQTSMYLCASSLSGSSGANVLTFGAGSRLTVL.

This clonotype was counted between two and nine times. The V gene is TRBV5-1, the J gene TRBJ1-1; TRBD1 might be the D (5 bases). Germline V gene data show CDR1 as SGHRS and CDR2 as YFSETQ. The CDR3 consists of 16 residues. Trimming cost V 3 bases and J 1 base, with 16 bases left between them. The CDR3 DNA reads as TGCGCCAGCAGCTCGTGGCCACCGGGGGGGAACACTGAAGCTTTCTTT. Translation gives CASSSWPPGGNTEAFF. Full variable domain (remainder filled in from reference TRBV5-1 and TRBJ1-1): KAGVTQTPRYLIKTRGQQVTLSCSPISGHRSVSWYQQTPGQGLQFLFEYFSETQRNKGNFPGRFSGRQFSNSRSEMNVSTLELGDSALYLCASSSWPPGGNTEAFFGQGTRLTVV.

This clonotype was picked up many times. The genes are TRBV5-1 and TRBJ2-5; D is undetermined. With 0 bases removed from V and 4 bases from J, the gap between germline ends came to 13 bases. Germline CDR1 reads SGHRS; CDR2 reads YFSETQ. CDR3 length: 15 amino acids. The CDR3 spells CASSLANSLLETQYF. The CDR3 DNA follows: TGCGCCAGCAGCTTGGCAAACAGCTTACTAGAGACCCAGTACTTC.

This clonotype was seen a handful of times. The CDR3 region has the DNA TGTGCCAGCAGTTTCCACAACTCTCTTGAGCAGTTCTTC. Encoded protein: CASSFHNSLEQFF. This rearrangement joins TRBV27 to TRBJ2-1; D remains ambiguous. Germline loops: CDR1 MNHEY, CDR2 SMNVEV (reference sequence). V gave up 3 bases and J gave up 9 bases, with 12 bases separating them. The CDR3 loop spans 13 amino acids.

The chain is built from TRBV3-1 and TRBJ2-4, with TRBD2 matching 8 bases. The germline gives CDR1 LGHDT, CDR2 YNNKEL (reference sequence). Germline trimming cut 1 base from V and 3 bases from J; bases unmatched to any gene: 14. CDR3 length equals 19 residues. CDR3 nucleotide sequence: TGTGCCAGCAGCCAAGTCGGAGCGGGAGTCGGCTATGTCAAAAACATTCAGTACTTC. Protein sequence: CASSQVGAGVGYVKNIQYF.

This clonotype was observed many times. This chain connects TRBV2 to TRBJ2-1; 7 nucleotides agree with TRBD1. The CDR3 loop spans 16 amino acids. The germline CDR1 and CDR2 sequences are SNHLY and FYNNEI. J gave up 0 bases and V 6 bases, and 8 bases lay outside the gene matches. The CDR3 DNA is TGTGCCAGCAGCGAACAGGGGAAGAGCTCCTACAATGAGCAGTTCTTC. Amino acid sequence: CASSEQGKSSYNEQFF.

This clonotype was recorded at least ten times. The chain employs TRBV19 and TRBJ2-5; 10 bases are shared with TRBD2. With 10 bases clipped from V and 5 bases from J, the junction kept 7 bases outside the gene matches. Germline assignment: CDR1 LNHDA and CDR2 SQIVND (reference sequence). This CDR3 comprises 13 residues. The CDR3: CATTAGGLETQYF. CDR3 DNA sequence: TGTGCCACGACAGCGGGAGGGTTGGAGACCCAGTACTTC. Filled out from reference TRBV19 and TRBJ2-5, the complete variable domain reads DGGITQSPKYLFRKEGQNVTLSCEQNLNHDAMYWYRQDPGQGLRLIYYSQIVNDFQKGDIAEGYSVSREKKESFPLTVTSAQKNPTAFYLCATTAGGLETQYFGPGTRLLVL.

This clonotype was counted at least ten times. This sequence joins TRBV5-1 and TRBJ2-7; 9 nucleotides match TRBD1. There are 16 residues in the CDR3. In germline, CDR1 is SGHRS, CDR2 YFSETQ. The trim removed 2 bases at V and 0 bases at J, leaving 6 bases unmatched. This CDR3 is CASSFTGGLVSYEQYF. The DNA of the CDR3 is TGCGCCAGCAGCTTCACAGGGGGCCTCGTCTCCTACGAGCAGTACTTC.

A word on this clonotype: The junction differs from germline at one of its ends, possibly a read error. V gene TRBV19 combines with J gene TRBJ2-7; D may be TRBD2 (5 bases). Per germline, CDR1 LNHDA and CDR2 SQIVND (reference sequence). The CDR3 extends over 13 amino acids. CDR3 DNA sequence: TGCGCCAGTAGTGTCGGCGGGTTTGGCGAGCAGTACTTC. Protein sequence: CASSVGGFGEQYF.

This chain links TRBV28 with TRBJ1-1; 8 bases fit TRBD1. Germline loops: CDR1 MDHEN, CDR2 SYDVKM. The CDR3 is made up of 14 amino acids. J gave up 3 bases and V 7 bases, and 7 bases lay outside the gene matches. In DNA, the CDR3 is TGTGCCAGCATCACCGGACAGGGTCACACTGAAGCTTTCTTT. It specifies CASITGQGHTEAFF. The whole variable domain, remainder taken from reference TRBV28 and TRBJ1-1, is DVKVTQSSRYLVKRTGEKVFLECVQDMDHENMFWYRQDPGLGLRLIYFSYDVKMKEKGDIPEGYSVSREKKERFSLILESASTNQTSMYLCASITGQGHTEAFFGQGTRLTVV.

This clonotype was recorded many times. The rearrangement uses TRBV9 and TRBJ1-1; D call uncertain. The CDR3 spans 14 residues. Germline assignment: CDR1 SGDLS and CDR2 YYNGEE. The germline V and J ends were trimmed by 4 bases and 5 bases, with 15 bases remaining between them. This CDR3 is CASSPQEKATEAFF. DNA of the CDR3: TGTGCCAGCAGCCCCCAGGAGAAGGCGACTGAAGCTTTCTTT.

Ten or more counts support this clonotype. The chain is built from TRBV6-1 and TRBJ1-3; unclear D gene. With 5 bases removed from V and 3 bases from J, the gap between germline ends came to 8 bases. The CDR3 contains 13 residues. CDR1 is MNHNS and CDR2 is SASEGT in the germline V gene. CDR3: CASSSVIGNTIYF. CDR3 nucleotide sequence: TGTGCCAGCAGTTCGGTGATTGGAAACACCATATATTTT.

This clonotype was observed many times. Here the CDR3 reads CASRVGGVWDTQYF. The CDR3 DNA sequence: TGTGCCAGCAGAGTAGGAGGGGTATGGGATACGCAGTATTTT. This chain connects TRBV27 to TRBJ2-3; a weak D match, TRBD2 (6 bases). Trimming took off 6 bases at V and 6 bases at J, with 16 bases between the two ends. The CDR3 consists of 14 residues. Per the germline V gene, CDR1 is MNHEY and CDR2 is SMNVEV (reference sequence).

This clonotype was detected many times. The chain has TRBV6-8 and TRBJ2-4; perhaps TRBD2 as D (5 bases). V lost 2 bases and J 2 bases, leaving 19 bases between the germline ends. The germline V gene has CDR1 MNHGY and CDR2 SAAAGT. This CDR3 has 18 residues. The chain's CDR3 is CASSYAQRIRDPKNIQYF. CDR3 bases: TGTGCCAGCAGTTACGCACAAAGAATTCGGGATCCCAAAAACATTCAGTACTTC.

There are many counts of this clonotype. The gene calls are TRBV5-1 and TRBJ2-5; 7 bases align to TRBD1. The germline CDR1 and CDR2 sequences are SGHRS and YFSETQ. V lost 1 base to trimming and J lost 3 bases; unmatched junction nucleotides: 3. The CDR3 covers 14 residues. CDR3 DNA: TGCGCCAGCAGCTTGTCGACAGGGAAAGAGACCCAGTACTTC. Translation gives CASSLSTGKETQYF.